These 17 T cell receptor beta chains came from one sample sequenced in a study of CD8 T cells in acute hepatitis C reinfection. Time point denoted: naive CD8 control sorted from an acute-time-point sample. The assay was immunoSEQ multiplex PCR, and TCRdb's table has in-frame clones only and misses some. Altogether some 40,000 clones are present, approximately 87% being singletons, with the ten largest covering 0.5%. Material: naive CD8+ T cells from PBMCs. The source is a man younger than 45 with chronic hepatitis C.

The chain recombines TRBV5-1 with TRBJ2-3; D is uncertain. Germline CDR1 is SGHRS and CDR2 is YFSETQ. The CDR3 spans 15 residues. V was trimmed by 0 bases and J by 6 bases, leaving 14 bases between them. The CDR3 region has the DNA TGCGCCAGCAGCTTGGGGCCACGAACCCTGGATACGCAGTATTTT. It codes for CASSLGPRTLDTQYF.

The chain combines TRBV4-2 with TRBJ2-7, with a possible D match to TRBD2 (6 bases). The V and J ends lost 1 base and 3 bases respectively, with 13 bases between them. Germline V lookup: CDR1 LGHNA, CDR2 YNFKEQ. This CDR3 has 15 residues. Here the CDR3 reads CASSQAGTGYYEQYF. The CDR3 region has the DNA TGTGCCAGCAGCCAAGCCGGGACTGGGTACTACGAGCAGTACTTC.

The rearrangement joins TRBV7-9 to TRBJ2-7; the D gene is possibly TRBD1 (6 bases). From germline, CDR1 is SEHNR and CDR2 FQNEAQ (reference sequence). This CDR3 comprises 14 residues. V lost 5 bases, J lost 4 bases, and 15 bases lay in between. CDR3 in DNA: TGTGCCAGCAGCCCCACATCAGGGGAATACGAGCAGTACTTC. This codes for CASSPTSGEYEQYF.

The chain uses TRBV11-2 and TRBJ1-3, with D possibly being TRBD1 (5 bases). The CDR3 has 16 amino acids. Germline CDR1 SGHAT, CDR2 FQNNGV. The germline V and J ends were trimmed by 1 base and 11 bases, with 21 bases remaining between them. The CDR3 DNA reads TGTGCCAGCAGCTTAGCGGCAGGGAGCGCCGGAAGGGCCATATATTTT. This encodes CASSLAAGSAGRAIYF.

The J gene is TRBJ1-1, the V gene TRBV7-9; possible D gene TRBD1, 5 bases. Trimming took off 2 bases at V and 8 bases at J, with 9 bases between the two ends. The length of the CDR3 is 12 residues. Germline CDR1 and CDR2: SEHNR and FQNEAQ (reference sequence). This CDR3 is CASSLKTVEAFF. The CDR3 bases are TGTGCCAGCAGCTTAAAGACAGTGGAAGCTTTCTTT. The whole variable domain, remainder taken from reference TRBV7-9 and TRBJ1-1, is DTGVSQNPRHKITKRGQNVTFRCDPISEHNRLYWYRQTLGQGPEFLTYFQNEAQLEKSRLLSDRFSAERPKGSFSTLEIQRTEQGDSAMYLCASSLKTVEAFFGQGTRLTVV.

The chain carries TRBV7-8 and TRBJ2-1; the D gene is possibly TRBD2 (5 bases). Germline assignment: CDR1 SGHVS and CDR2 FQNEAQ. This CDR3 comprises 20 residues. Trimming took off 0 bases at V and 0 bases at J, with 21 bases between the two ends. The CDR3 loop is CASSLALAGGLAFSYNEQFF. In nucleotides, the CDR3 is TGTGCCAGCAGCTTAGCCCTAGCTGGTGGCCTAGCCTTCTCCTACAATGAGCAGTTCTTC.

The chain combines TRBV5-1 with TRBJ2-3; TRBD2 might be the D (6 bases). V shed 3 bases and J shed 0 bases, with 11 bases lying between them. The CDR3 is 15 residues long. Germline V gene data show CDR1 as SGHRS and CDR2 as YFSETQ. The CDR3, as DNA: TGCGCCAGCAGCTCGGAGGGATATAGCACAGATACGCAGTATTTT. This gives the protein CASSSEGYSTDTQYF.

V usage is TRBV5-6 and J usage is TRBJ2-3; the D gene is possibly TRBD2 (5 bases). The CDR3 has 14 amino acids. Germline-derived CDR1 and CDR2 are SGHDT and YYEEEE. The germline V and J ends were trimmed by 1 base and 2 bases, with 8 bases remaining between them. CDR3 DNA sequence: TGTGCCAGCAGCTTGACTAGTCTCACAGATACGCAGTATTTT. Its translation: CASSLTSLTDTQYF.

The CDR3 DNA sequence: TGTGCCAGCAGCTCCCGGGCCTGGGGAGATACGCAGTATTTT. Translating it yields CASSSRAWGDTQYF. J is TRBJ2-3 and V is TRBV7-6; D gene ambiguous. V was pared by 4 bases and J by 5 bases, with 13 bases between. From germline, CDR1 is SGHVS and CDR2 FNYEAQ. The CDR3 totals 14 residues. The full variable domain, completed using reference TRBV7-6 and TRBJ2-3, is GAGVSQSPRYKVTKRGQDVALRCDPISGHVSLYWYRQALGQGPEFLTYFNYEAQQDKSGLPNDRFSAERPEGSISTLTIQRTEQRDSAMYRCASSSRAWGDTQYFGPGTRLTVL.

CDR3 DNA: TGCGCCAGCAGTGTGACAGGGGCGATCTATGGCTACACCTTC. It encodes CASSVTGAIYGYTF. V and J are TRBV10-2 and TRBJ1-2; 8 bases map to TRBD1. CDR1 and CDR2 from the germline V gene are WSHSY and SAAADI. The CDR3 spans 14 residues. The V segment lost 4 bases and the J segment 4 bases; nucleotides outside the gene matches: 5.

CDR3 sequence (DNA): TGTGCCAGCAGTTTTCCCTATGGAGAGGCATCTGAAGCTTTCTTT. This translates into CASSFPYGEASEAFF. The rearrangement joins TRBV6-6 to TRBJ1-1; D gene unclear. Germline values: CDR1 MNHNY, CDR2 SVGAGI (reference sequence). The CDR3 has 15 amino acids. Trimming took 4 bases from V and 6 from J, leaving 18 bases between them.

This sequence joins TRBV15 and TRBJ1-2; D unclear. The ends were cut back, 0 bases at V and 9 bases at J, with 8 bases in the middle. This CDR3 is 12 amino acids long. Germline assignment: CDR1 LNHNV and CDR2 YYDKDF (reference sequence). The CDR3: CATSRDPSSYTF. The CDR3 DNA follows: TGTGCCACCAGCAGAGATCCTAGCAGCTACACCTTC.

This clone was counted a single time. This chain links TRBV11-2 with TRBJ2-1, with 10 bases aligning to TRBD2. CDR1 is SGHAT, CDR2 FQNNGV, per germline. This CDR3 comprises 15 residues. V lost 4 bases, J lost 2 bases, and 2 bases stayed unmatched. CDR3 sequence reads: CASSYLAGAYNEQFF. Written as DNA, the CDR3 is TGTGCCAGCAGCTACCTAGCGGGAGCCTACAATGAGCAGTTCTTC.

This chain links TRBV30 with TRBJ1-1; 7 positions agree with TRBD1. The CDR3 sequence is 15 residues long. V shed 2 bases, J shed 0 bases, and the junction held 6 bases outside the gene matches. From germline, CDR1 is GTSNPN and CDR2 SVGIG (reference sequence). The CDR3 spells CAWSSPGTVNTEAFF. Written as DNA, the CDR3 is TGTGCCTGGAGTTCCCCCGGGACAGTGAACACTGAAGCTTTCTTT. Full variable domain (missing parts from reference TRBV30 and TRBJ1-1): SQTIHQWPATLVQPVGSPLSLECTVEGTSNPNLYWYRQAAGRGLQLLFYSVGIGQISSEVPQNLSASRPQDRQFILSSKKLLLSDSGFYLCAWSSPGTVNTEAFFGQGTRLTVV.

The CDR3 region is CASTLGGYYSNQPQHF. DNA of the CDR3: TGTGCCAGTACTCTCGGGGGTTACTATAGCAATCAGCCCCAGCATTTT. This chain joins TRBV19 and TRBJ1-5, with D perhaps TRBD1 (5 bases). There are 16 residues in the CDR3. CDR1 and CDR2 (germline): LNHDA, SQIVND (reference sequence). Trimming took 7 bases from V and 0 from J, leaving 16 bases between them.

J is TRBJ2-7 and V is TRBV7-2; maybe TRBD1 (6 bases). CDR1 is SGHTA, CDR2 FQGNSA, per germline. V lost 3 bases and J 2 bases, leaving 8 bases between the germline ends. The CDR3 contains 13 residues. The CDR3 nucleotides read TGTGCCAGCAGCTTGGACAGACCCTACGAGCAGTACTTC. Translating gives CASSLDRPYEQYF.

This rearrangement joins TRBV29-1 to TRBJ2-7; D remains unclear. The end of the DNA is better explained by TRBJ2-5, so the J call may be wrong. This CDR3 contains 13 residues. The germline gives CDR1 SQVTM, CDR2 ANQGSEA. The CDR3 DNA sequence: TGCAGCGTTGCGCCAGTGACTCAAGAGACCCAGTACTTC. Its protein is CSVAPVTQETQYF.